This paragraph covers one T cell receptor beta chain sequence. Its antigen is not known. This record comes from a study of T cell repertoires in cytomegalovirus infection. Study outcomes and limitations: Ex vivo, HLA-C-restricted CMV-specific TCR beta clonotypes prevailed over the rest of the response.

TCRdb redid the calling of the reads with MiXCR, one entry per CDR3 protein. The table lists under 450,000 distinct CDR3 sequences, roughly a third of them singletons, with approximately 13% in the top ten. This material consisted of cultured PBMCs, taken from culture after CMV antigen stimulation. This TCR was sampled from a human donor in good health (CMV status not recorded). Some clones in this sample may be carry-over from other donors' samples.

CDR3 nucleotide sequence: TGTGCCAGCAGCGCGGACAGCCTTAACTCTGGGGCCAACGTCCTGACTTTC. Protein sequence: CASSADSLNSGANVLTF. The chain is built from TRBV7-8 and TRBJ2-6, with D perhaps matching TRBD1 (6 bases). The germline V gene encodes CDR1 SGHVS and CDR2 FQNEAQ. The CDR3 has 17 residues. Trimming took off 5 bases at V and 0 bases at J, with 14 bases between the two ends.